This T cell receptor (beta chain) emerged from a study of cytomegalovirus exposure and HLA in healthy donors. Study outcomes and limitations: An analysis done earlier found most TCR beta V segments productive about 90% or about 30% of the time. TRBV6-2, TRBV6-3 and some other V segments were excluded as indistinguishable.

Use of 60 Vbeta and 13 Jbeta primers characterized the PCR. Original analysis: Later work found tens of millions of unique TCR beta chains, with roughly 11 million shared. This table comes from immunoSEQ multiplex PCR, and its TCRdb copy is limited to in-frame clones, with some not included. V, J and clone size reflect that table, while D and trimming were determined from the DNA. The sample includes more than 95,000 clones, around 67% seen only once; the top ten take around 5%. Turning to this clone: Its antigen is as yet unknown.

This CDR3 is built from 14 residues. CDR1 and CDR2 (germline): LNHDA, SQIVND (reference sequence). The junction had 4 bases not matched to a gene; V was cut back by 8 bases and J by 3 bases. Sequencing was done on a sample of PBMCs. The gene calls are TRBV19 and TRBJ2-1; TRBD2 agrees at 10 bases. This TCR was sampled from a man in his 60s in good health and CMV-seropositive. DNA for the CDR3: TGTGCCAGTTCTAGCGGGGGAAACTACAATGAGCAGTTCTTC. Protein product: CASSSGGNYNEQFF.